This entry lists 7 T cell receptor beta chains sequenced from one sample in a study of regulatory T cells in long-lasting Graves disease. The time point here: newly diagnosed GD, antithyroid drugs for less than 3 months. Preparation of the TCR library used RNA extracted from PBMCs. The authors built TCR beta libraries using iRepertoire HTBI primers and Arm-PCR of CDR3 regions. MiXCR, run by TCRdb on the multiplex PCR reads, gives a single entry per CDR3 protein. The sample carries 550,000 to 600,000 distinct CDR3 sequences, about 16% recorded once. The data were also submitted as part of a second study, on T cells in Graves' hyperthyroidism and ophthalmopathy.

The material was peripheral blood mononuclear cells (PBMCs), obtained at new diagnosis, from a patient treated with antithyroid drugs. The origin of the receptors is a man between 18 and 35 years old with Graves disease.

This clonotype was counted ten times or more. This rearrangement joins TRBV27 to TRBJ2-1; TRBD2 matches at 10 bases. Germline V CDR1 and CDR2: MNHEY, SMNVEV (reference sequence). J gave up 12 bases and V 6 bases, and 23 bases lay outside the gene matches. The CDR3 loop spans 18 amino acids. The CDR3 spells CASSLSFRTSGRGGGQFF. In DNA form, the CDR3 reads TGTGCCAGCAGCCTCTCTTTCAGGACTAGCGGACGTGGGGGTGGGCAGTTCTTC.

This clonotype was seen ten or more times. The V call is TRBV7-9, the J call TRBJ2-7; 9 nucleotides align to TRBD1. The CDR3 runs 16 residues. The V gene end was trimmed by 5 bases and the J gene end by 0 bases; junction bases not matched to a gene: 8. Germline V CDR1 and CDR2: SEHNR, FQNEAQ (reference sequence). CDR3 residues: CASSAGQGPDSYEQYF. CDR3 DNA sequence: TGTGCCAGCAGCGCCGGACAGGGGCCCGACTCCTACGAGCAGTACTTC. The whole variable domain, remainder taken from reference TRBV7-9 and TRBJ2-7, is DTGVSQNPRHKITKRGQNVTFRCDPISEHNRLYWYRQTLGQGPEFLTYFQNEAQLEKSRLLSDRFSAERPKGSFSTLEIQRTEQGDSAMYLCASSAGQGPDSYEQYFGPGTRLTVT.

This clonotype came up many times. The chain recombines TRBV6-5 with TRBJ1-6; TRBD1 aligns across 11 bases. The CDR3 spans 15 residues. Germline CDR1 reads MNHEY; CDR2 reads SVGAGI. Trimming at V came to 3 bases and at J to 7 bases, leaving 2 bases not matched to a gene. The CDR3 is CASSYRDRGNSPLHF. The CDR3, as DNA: TGTGCCAGCAGTTATCGGGACAGGGGGAATTCACCCCTCCACTTT.

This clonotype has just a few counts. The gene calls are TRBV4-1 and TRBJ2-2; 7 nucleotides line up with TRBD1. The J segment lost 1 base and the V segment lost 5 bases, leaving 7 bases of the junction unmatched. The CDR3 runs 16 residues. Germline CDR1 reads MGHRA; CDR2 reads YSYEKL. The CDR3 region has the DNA TGCGCCAGCAGCTCTACCGGGACAGAGAACACCGGGGAGCTGTTTTTT. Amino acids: CASSSTGTENTGELFF.

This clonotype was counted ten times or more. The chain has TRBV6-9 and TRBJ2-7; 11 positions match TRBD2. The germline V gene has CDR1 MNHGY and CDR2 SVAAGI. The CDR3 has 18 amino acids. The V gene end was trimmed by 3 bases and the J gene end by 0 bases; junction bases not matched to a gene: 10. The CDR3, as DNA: TGTGCCAGCAGTTACGGGGGGGGACTAGCGGAAAGCTCCTACGAGCAGTACTTC. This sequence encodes CASSYGGGLAESSYEQYF.

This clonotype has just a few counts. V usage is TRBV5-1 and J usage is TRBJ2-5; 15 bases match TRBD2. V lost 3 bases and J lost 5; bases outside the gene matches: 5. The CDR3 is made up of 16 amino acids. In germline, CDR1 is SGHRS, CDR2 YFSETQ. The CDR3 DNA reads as TGCGCCAGCAGCTCGGGGACTAGCGGGAGGCCGGAGACCCAGTACTTC. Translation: CASSSGTSGRPETQYF.

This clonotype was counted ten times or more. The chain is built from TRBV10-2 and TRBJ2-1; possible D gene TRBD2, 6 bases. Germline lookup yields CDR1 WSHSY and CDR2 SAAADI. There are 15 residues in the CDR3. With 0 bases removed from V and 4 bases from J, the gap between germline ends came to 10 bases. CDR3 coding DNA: TGCGCCAGCAGTGAGTCCTCGGGAGCTTACAATGAGCAGTTCTTC. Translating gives CASSESSGAYNEQFF.